This T cell receptor (beta chain) was retrieved from a study of shared clonotypes between healthy human individuals. Study-wide results and caveats: Unshared clonotypes carried lower generation probabilities than those common to all four donors.

From germline, CDR1 is SGHTA and CDR2 FQGNSA. There are 13 residues in the CDR3. V lost 5 bases to trimming and J lost 6 bases; unmatched junction nucleotides: 4. Several immunoSEQ plates received, in even portions, the genomic DNA of each subset. The table came from immunoSEQ multiplex PCR; TCRdb's copy has only in-frame clones and leaves some out. The sample includes hundreds of thousands of clones, 95% to 98% of them seen just once. Naive CD8 isolation took CD45RO-negative cells positively selected for CCR7 and excluded terminally differentiated effector memory CD45RA+ cells. As concerns this clone: Its matching antigen is unknown.

The rearrangement uses TRBV7-2 and TRBJ1-5, with 7 bases matching TRBD1. The clonotype comes from a man aged 25 to 40 in good health. Sequencing was performed on naive CD8+ T cells sorted from blood. The CDR3 reads CASSPRDSQPQHF. CDR3 in DNA: TGTGCCAGCAGCCCTAGGGACAGTCAGCCCCAGCATTTT.